This TCR beta chain originates from a study of blood T cells in healthy people across ages. Notes on the study in general: Aged donors had fewer naive CD4+ cells and lower diversity than long-lived donors.

Drawing of peripheral blood yielded roughly 9.3 milliliters from each donor. CDR3 size: 14 residues. The germline CDR1 and CDR2 sequences are LGHDT and YNNKEL (reference sequence). The V end was cut by 4 bases, the J end by 2 bases, with 12 bases between. Through a sample-barcoded 5' primer and a J-beta primer mix, a second PCR was run for roughly 6 to 12 cycles. Unique molecular identifiers of 12 random nucleotides labeled each cDNA. MiXCR, applied by TCRdb to the 5' RACE reads, yields one record per CDR3 protein. The profile shows 650,000 to 1,000,000 distinct CDR3 sequences, roughly 46% of them singletons. With respect to this clonotype: Its specificity is unknown.

The chain is built from TRBV3-1 and TRBJ2-7; D unclear. Sequencing was done on a sample of blood. The TCR comes from a man older than 75 in good health. CDR3 sequence (DNA): TGTGCCAGCAGCCGACTCGGGTTGACCTACGAGCAGTACTTC. It yields the protein CASSRLGLTYEQYF.